Below, 30 T cell receptor beta chains from the same sample are listed, as sequenced in a study of technical replicates of blood from a few donors. Assay: immunoSEQ multiplex PCR; the TCRdb copy retains only in-frame clones and omits some. The repertoire has about 57,000 clones, around 84% of them found once; the top ten carry 5% to 6.5%. Sample: PBMCs. These TCRs come from a human donor in good health. Some clones in this sample may be carry-over from other donors' samples.

In its sample, this clone was seen once. The chain employs TRBV7-6 and TRBJ2-5, with 8 positions matching TRBD1. The CDR3 is 16 residues long. CDR1 is SGHVS, CDR2 FNYEAQ, per germline. V shed 5 bases and J 3 bases; nucleotides not matched to a gene: 11. The CDR3 is CASSAPGGLKKETQYF. CDR3 in DNA: TGTGCCAGCAGCGCCCCAGGGGGCCTTAAGAAAGAGACCCAGTACTTC.

The chain employs TRBV4-3 and TRBJ2-1, with TRBD2 matching 11 bases. The CDR3 has 16 residues. Per germline, CDR1 LGHNA and CDR2 YSLEER. V lost 0 bases, J lost 3 bases, and 1 base stayed unmatched. CDR3 region: CASSQDGLAGYNEQFF. The CDR3 region has the DNA TGCGCCAGCAGCCAAGATGGACTAGCGGGCTACAATGAGCAGTTCTTC.

The V call is TRBV7-9, the J call TRBJ1-1, with D hard to call. This CDR3 has 14 residues. Germline loops: CDR1 SEHNR, CDR2 FQNEAQ (reference sequence). V lost 2 bases and J lost 0, with 7 bases in between. CDR3 sequence reads: CASSLNSLNTEAFF. The CDR3, as DNA: TGTGCCAGCAGCTTAAACAGCCTGAACACTGAAGCTTTCTTT.

The chain combines TRBV7-3 with TRBJ2-5, with 10 bases identical to TRBD1. This CDR3 has 15 amino acids. Germline V gene sequence: CDR1 SGHTA, CDR2 FQGTGA. V was pared by 5 bases and J by 3 bases, with 6 bases of the junction left unmatched. The CDR3 is CASSRGTGEEETQYF. DNA for the CDR3: TGTGCCAGCAGCCGGGGGACAGGGGAAGAAGAGACCCAGTACTTC.

The chain carries TRBV7-9 and TRBJ2-3, with D possibly being TRBD2 (7 bases). CDR3 length equals 16 residues. The germline gives CDR1 SEHNR, CDR2 FQNEAQ (reference sequence). Trimming removed 4 bases from V and 1 base from J, with 15 bases in between. The CDR3 sequence is CASSWDVGGGTDTQYF. As DNA, the CDR3 is TGTGCCAGCAGCTGGGACGTAGGGGGGGGCACAGATACGCAGTATTTT.

V usage is TRBV7-9 and J usage is TRBJ2-7, with 7 bases fitting TRBD1. Germline CDR1 is SEHNR and CDR2 is FQNEAQ (reference sequence). With 6 bases clipped from V and 7 bases from J, the junction kept 12 bases outside the gene matches. The CDR3 is 14 amino acids. CDR3 bases: TGTGCCAGCAGTCTTACGACAGGGAAGGGTGAGCAGTACTTC. This encodes CASSLTTGKGEQYF.

This clone came up a few times. The chain couples TRBV6-4 to TRBJ2-1; tentative D call: TRBD1 (7 bases). Trimming removed 5 bases from V and 10 bases from J, with 18 bases in between. The V gene's germline CDR1 is MRHNA and CDR2 SNTAGT. The CDR3 has 14 residues. The CDR3 is CASSSTGEVREQFF. As DNA, the CDR3 is TGTGCCAGCAGTAGCACAGGGGAGGTCAGGGAGCAGTTCTTC.

The rearrangement links TRBV2 to TRBJ2-6; 7 bases line up with TRBD2. Germline loops: CDR1 SNHLY, CDR2 FYNNEI. The CDR3 is made up of 17 amino acids. V lost 6 bases to trimming and J lost 4 bases; unmatched junction nucleotides: 12. CDR3 sequence (DNA): TGTGCCAGCAGCCCAAGTAAAGCGGGAAAAGGGGCCAACGTCCTGACTTTC. This translates into CASSPSKAGKGANVLTF.

The gene calls are TRBV6-5 and TRBJ1-1; TRBD1 matches 7 bases. CDR3 length: 15 amino acids. Germline CDR1 reads MNHEY; CDR2 reads SVGAGI. After removal of 2 bases from V and 4 bases from J, the junction contained 7 bases not matched to a gene. The CDR3 nucleotides are TGTGCCAGCAGTTACCTCCCGACAGGGTTCACTGAAGCTTTCTTT. The encoded protein is CASSYLPTGFTEAFF.

The gene calls are TRBV11-2 and TRBJ1-2; 8 nucleotides line up with TRBD1. The germline gives CDR1 SGHAT, CDR2 FQNNGV. V lost 5 bases and J lost 7; bases outside the gene matches: 15. This CDR3 comprises 16 residues. The CDR3 region is CASSRNSGTGEGGYTF. CDR3 coding DNA: TGTGCCAGCAGCCGAAACTCCGGGACAGGAGAGGGTGGCTACACCTTC.

V usage is TRBV5-4 and J usage is TRBJ1-1, with D tentatively TRBD1 (6 bases). The germline gives CDR1 SGHNT, CDR2 YYREEE (reference sequence). This CDR3 spans 14 amino acids. Trimming shortened V by 1 base and J by 1 base, and 8 bases separated the two germline ends. The CDR3 sequence is CASSLTGRNTEAFF. CDR3 DNA: TGTGCCAGCAGCTTGACAGGGCGGAACACTGAAGCTTTCTTT.

The V call is TRBV27, the J call TRBJ2-7; 9 bases are shared with TRBD2. In germline, CDR1 is MNHEY, CDR2 SMNVEV (reference sequence). The length of the CDR3 is 16 residues. Trimming removed 6 bases from V and 7 bases from J; junction bases left unmatched: 16. The CDR3 region has the DNA TGTGCCAGCAGAGGAGGTAGACTAGCGGTTCTCTGGGAGCAGTACTTC. Its protein is CASRGGRLAVLWEQYF.

Note on this clone: Other DNA sequences from this sample encode an identical CDR3 as well. The CDR3 DNA sequence: TGTGCCAGCAGTCTCCGGGACAGGGGTTCCTACGAGCAGTACTTC. The encoded protein is CASSLRDRGSYEQYF. This chain connects TRBV6-5 to TRBJ2-7; 10 positions agree with TRBD1. CDR3 size: 15 residues. With V trimmed by 5 bases and J by 1 base, 5 bases remained unmatched. Germline CDR1 reads MNHEY; CDR2 reads SVGAGI.

V is TRBV7-2 and J is TRBJ2-7; TRBD1 aligns across 10 bases. The CDR3 contains 15 residues. With V trimmed by 5 bases and J by 3 bases, 7 bases remained unmatched. Germline-derived CDR1 and CDR2 are SGHTA and FQGNSA. The CDR3 sequence: CASSPQGQGYYEQYF. CDR3 bases: TGTGCCAGCAGCCCCCAGGGACAGGGGTACTACGAGCAGTACTTC.

A few counts support this clone. V and J are TRBV25-1 and TRBJ1-5, with TRBD1 as a possible D gene (6 bases). Trimming pared 4 bases from V and 4 bases from J, leaving 11 bases between. This CDR3 is 14 amino acids long. Germline CDR1 MGHDK, CDR2 SYGVNS. The CDR3, as DNA: TGTGCCAGCAGTGCAGGGACACTAAATCAGCCCCAGCATTTT. This gives the protein CASSAGTLNQPQHF.

This CDR3 is CASSLLHTDTQYF. In DNA form, the CDR3 reads TGTGCCAGCAGCCTACTCCACACAGATACGCAGTATTTT. The V and J genes are TRBV7-3 and TRBJ2-3; no reliable D call. Trimming shortened V by 5 bases and J by 2 bases, and 8 bases separated the two germline ends. CDR3 length equals 13 residues. Germline V gene sequence: CDR1 SGHTA, CDR2 FQGTGA.

This clone appeared a single time. The CDR3 is CASSRGYHEQYF. Written as DNA, the CDR3 is TGTGCCAGCAGTAGGGGTTATCACGAGCAGTACTTC. This chain links TRBV6-5 with TRBJ2-7; D is possibly TRBD1 (5 bases). The ends were cut back, 5 bases at V and 5 bases at J, with 10 bases in the middle. The CDR3 totals 12 residues. CDR1 is MNHEY, CDR2 SVGAGI, per germline.

V and J are TRBV2 and TRBJ1-2; 8 bases fit TRBD1. The CDR3 is made up of 14 amino acids. Germline CDR1 reads SNHLY; CDR2 reads FYNNEI. The ends lost 5 bases at V and 5 bases at J; junction bases unmatched: 7. Written as DNA, the CDR3 is TGTGCCAGCAGTACGTCACAGGGGGGGTATGGCTACACCTTC. Translating it yields CASSTSQGGYGYTF.

The chain uses TRBV11-2 and TRBJ2-7; a weak D match, TRBD1 (6 bases). This CDR3 contains 15 residues. The germline V gene has CDR1 SGHAT and CDR2 FQNNGV. The germline V and J ends were trimmed by 5 bases and 2 bases, with 16 bases remaining between them. The CDR3 reads CASSAPGEGTYEQYF. The CDR3 nucleotides are TGTGCCAGCAGCGCCCCAGGGGAAGGAACCTACGAGCAGTACTTC.

J is TRBJ2-7 and V is TRBV11-3, with TRBD1 identical over 9 bases. The CDR3 contains 13 residues. CDR1 SGHNT and CDR2 YENEEA come from the germline V gene. The V gene end was trimmed by 5 bases and the J gene end by 3 bases; junction bases not matched to a gene: 2. In DNA, the CDR3 is TGTGCCAGCAGCGAGGGACAGGGCTACGAGCAGTACTTC. It is translated as CASSEGQGYEQYF.

This clone was counted between two and nine times. This chain's CDR3 is CASNPDRGYEQYF. The CDR3 coding sequence is TGTGCCAGTAATCCGGACAGGGGCTACGAGCAGTACTTC. The rearrangement joins TRBV19 to TRBJ2-7; 9 bases fit TRBD1. Trimming at V came to 7 bases and at J to 3 bases, leaving 4 bases not matched to a gene. The CDR3 consists of 13 residues. Germline V gene lookup returns CDR1 LNHDA and CDR2 SQIVND (reference sequence).

The V and J genes are TRBV9 and TRBJ2-1, with TRBD2 matching over 9 bases. V lost 3 bases to trimming and J lost 8 bases; unmatched junction nucleotides: 12. Germline V gene lookup returns CDR1 SGDLS and CDR2 YYNGEE. The CDR3 runs to 16 residues. This CDR3 is CASSAELAGGFYEQFF. CDR3 bases: TGTGCCAGCAGCGCCGAGTTGGCGGGGGGGTTCTATGAGCAGTTCTTC.

The chain is built from TRBV18 and TRBJ2-7; 11 nucleotides line up with TRBD1. Germline-derived CDR1 and CDR2 are KGHSH and LQKENI. The junction had 0 bases not matched to a gene; V was cut back by 3 bases and J by 5 bases. This CDR3 has 13 residues. CDR3 in DNA: TGTGCCAGCTCACCGGACAGGGGGCACGAGCAGTACTTC. Protein sequence: CASSPDRGHEQYF.

This sequence joins TRBV4-1 and TRBJ1-1; D is uncertain. CDR1 and CDR2 from the germline V gene are MGHRA and YSYEKL. V lost 0 bases to trimming and J lost 5 bases, with 10 bases between them. This CDR3 comprises 14 residues. DNA of the CDR3: TGCGCCAGCAGCCAAGATTGGGCAACTACTGAAGCTTTCTTT. The encoded protein is CASSQDWATTEAFF.

The count of this clone is one. The rearrangement links TRBV2 to TRBJ2-7; 7 bases line up with TRBD2. J was trimmed by 5 bases and V by 2 bases; bases with no gene match: 6. Per the germline V gene, CDR1 is SNHLY and CDR2 is FYNNEI. This CDR3 has 14 residues. The CDR3 reads CASSESGGTDEQYF. The CDR3 DNA follows: TGTGCCAGCAGTGAATCCGGGGGGACTGACGAGCAGTACTTC. Drawing the rest from reference TRBV2 and TRBJ2-7, the complete variable domain is EPEVTQTPSHQVTQMGQEVILRCVPISNHLYFYWYRQILGQKVEFLVSFYNNEISEKSEIFDDQFSVERPDGSNFTLKIRSTKLEDSAMYFCASSESGGTDEQYFGPGTRLTVT.

This clone appeared a single time. V usage is TRBV29-1 and J usage is TRBJ1-6; 10 bases map to TRBD1. Per germline, CDR1 SQVTM and CDR2 ANQGSEA. CDR3 length: 19 amino acids. The V and J ends lost 4 bases and 5 bases, in that order; junction bases with no gene match: 17. CDR3 nucleotides: TGCAGCGTTGTTTTCCGCGTTCAGACAGGGGGCGTTAATAATTCACCCCTCCACTTT. Protein: CSVVFRVQTGGVNNSPLHF.

The chain combines TRBV12-2 with TRBJ2-7; the listed D gene, TRBD1, was not tested against the DNA. TRBV12-2 is a known pseudogene. The CDR3 covers 15 residues. Here the CDR3 reads CASRLETYRGYEQYF. The CDR3 bases are TGTGCAAGTCGCTTAGAGACCTACAGGGGCTACGAGCAGTACTTC.

The chain carries TRBV19 and TRBJ1-2; 11 positions match TRBD1. CDR3 length: 16 residues. The J segment lost 4 bases and the V segment lost 4 bases, leaving 8 bases of the junction unmatched. CDR1 LNHDA and CDR2 SQIVND come from the germline V gene (reference sequence). CDR3 sequence (DNA): TGTGCCAGTAGTACCTCGGACAGGGGGCGGGCCTATGGCTACACCTTC. Its translation is CASSTSDRGRAYGYTF.

This clone was counted a few times. V and J are TRBV29-1 and TRBJ1-1; 7 bases line up with TRBD1. The CDR3 runs 13 residues. Germline CDR1 and CDR2: SQVTM and ANQGSEA. Germline trimming cut 5 bases from V and 1 base from J; bases unmatched to any gene: 4. CDR3 sequence reads: CSVTGQSNTEAFF. In DNA form, the CDR3 reads TGCAGCGTTACGGGACAGTCGAACACTGAAGCTTTCTTT.

The rearrangement links TRBV7-8 to TRBJ2-7, with 9 bases matching TRBD2. This CDR3 comprises 15 residues. Per the germline V gene, CDR1 is SGHVS and CDR2 is FQNEAQ. The J segment lost 4 bases and the V segment lost 5 bases, leaving 9 bases of the junction unmatched. In DNA form, the CDR3 reads TGTGCCAGCAGCGCATTTAGCGGGAGTGGGTACGAGCAGTACTTC. Protein product: CASSAFSGSGYEQYF. Full variable domain (rest looked up from reference TRBV7-8 and TRBJ2-7): GAGVSQSPRYKVAKRGQDVALRCDPISGHVSLFWYQQALGQGPEFLTYFQNEAQLDKSGLPSDRFFAERPEGSVSTLKIQRTQQEDSAVYLCASSAFSGSGYEQYFGPGTRLTVT.